What follows describes a single T cell receptor beta chain. The V gene's germline CDR1 is MNHEY and CDR2 SVGAGI. The germline V and J ends were trimmed by 6 bases and 5 bases, with 10 bases remaining between them. The length of the CDR3 is 13 residues. The data belong to a study of blood T cell repertoires in COVID-19. Per the study methods: Using reference gene primer amplification, nucleated cell counts were estimated. Clones were sequenced by immunoSEQ multiplex PCR, and TCRdb holds only the in-frame ones, with some missing. V, J and clone size derive from that table, while D and trimming were established from the DNA sequence. Of under 300,000 clones listed, about four fifths are singletons.

The sequencing input was peripheral blood. This TCR came from a man aged 25 to 45 who had recovered from COVID-19. The chain carries TRBV6-5 and TRBJ2-2; D perhaps matches TRBD1 (6 bases). The CDR3 is CASRRTETGELFF. The CDR3 coding sequence is TGTGCCAGCAGAAGGACAGAAACCGGGGAGCTGTTTTTT.